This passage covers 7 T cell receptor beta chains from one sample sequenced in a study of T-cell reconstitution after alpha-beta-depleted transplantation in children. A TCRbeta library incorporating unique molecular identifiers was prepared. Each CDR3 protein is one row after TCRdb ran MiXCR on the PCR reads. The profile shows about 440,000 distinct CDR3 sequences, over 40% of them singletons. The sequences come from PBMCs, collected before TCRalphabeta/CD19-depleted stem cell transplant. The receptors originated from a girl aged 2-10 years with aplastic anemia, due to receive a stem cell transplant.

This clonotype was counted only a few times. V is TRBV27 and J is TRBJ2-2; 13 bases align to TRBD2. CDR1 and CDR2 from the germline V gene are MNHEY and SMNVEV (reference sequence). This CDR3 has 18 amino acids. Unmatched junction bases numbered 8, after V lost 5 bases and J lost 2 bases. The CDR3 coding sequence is TGTGCCAGCAGTCCTGGACTAGCGGGAGATAGAAACACCGGGGAGCTGTTTTTT. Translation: CASSPGLAGDRNTGELFF.

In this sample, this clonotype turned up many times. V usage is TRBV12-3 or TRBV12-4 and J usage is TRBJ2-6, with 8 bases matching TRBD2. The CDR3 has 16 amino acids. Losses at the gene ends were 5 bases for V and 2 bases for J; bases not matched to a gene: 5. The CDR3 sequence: CASSGRGGTGANVLTF. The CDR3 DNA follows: TGTGCCAGCAGTGGCCGGGGGGGGACTGGGGCCAACGTCCTGACTTTC.

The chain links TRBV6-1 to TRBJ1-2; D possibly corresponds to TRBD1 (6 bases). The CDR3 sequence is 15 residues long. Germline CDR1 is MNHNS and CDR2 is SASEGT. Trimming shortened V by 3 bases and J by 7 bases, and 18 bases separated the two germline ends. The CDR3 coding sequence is TGTGCCAGCAGTGACAACCGACAGGTATTGGCTGGCTACACCTTC. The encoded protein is CASSDNRQVLAGYTF.

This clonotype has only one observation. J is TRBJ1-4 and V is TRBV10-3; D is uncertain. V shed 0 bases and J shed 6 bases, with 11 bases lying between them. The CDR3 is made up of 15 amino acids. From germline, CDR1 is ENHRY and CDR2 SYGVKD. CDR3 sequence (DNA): TGTGCCATCAGTGAGTCGATAGCCCTTGATGAAAAACTGTTTTTT. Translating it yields CAISESIALDEKLFF.

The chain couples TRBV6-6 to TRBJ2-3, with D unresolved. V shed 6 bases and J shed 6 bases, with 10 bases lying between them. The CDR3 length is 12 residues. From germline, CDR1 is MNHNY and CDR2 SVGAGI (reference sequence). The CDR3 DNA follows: TGTGCCAGCAGCTCCCGGAAGGATACGCAGTATTTT. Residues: CASSSRKDTQYF.

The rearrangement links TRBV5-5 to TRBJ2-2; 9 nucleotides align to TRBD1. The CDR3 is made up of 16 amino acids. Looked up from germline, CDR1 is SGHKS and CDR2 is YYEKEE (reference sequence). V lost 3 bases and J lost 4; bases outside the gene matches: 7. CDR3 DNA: TGTGCCAGCAGCTGGCAAAGGACAGGGGCCACCGGGGAGCTGTTTTTT. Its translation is CASSWQRTGATGELFF.

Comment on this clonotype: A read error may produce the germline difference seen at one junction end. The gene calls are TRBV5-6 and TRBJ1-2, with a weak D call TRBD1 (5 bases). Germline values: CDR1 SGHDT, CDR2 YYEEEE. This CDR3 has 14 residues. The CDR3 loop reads CASSSAGRDYGDTF. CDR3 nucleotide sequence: TGTGCCAGCAGCTCCGCGGGGCGCGACTATGGCGACACCTTC.